The rows below give T cell receptor beta chains drawn from one sample of a study of blood T cell repertoires in COVID-19. Clones were read by immunoSEQ multiplex PCR, and TCRdb kept only the in-frame ones, dropping some. The table has about 60,000 clones, around 90% seen once. Input material: peripheral blood. The receptors originated from a human donor with active COVID-19. The donor label of this sample is uncertain. CDR3s include the opening cysteine and the closing phenylalanine or tryptophan. Each record gives: J gene, V gene, CDR3 length, CDR3 protein.

J: TRBJ2-5
V: TRBV27
length: 18
CDR3: CASSPRTRLAGEQETQYF

J: TRBJ1-1
V: TRBV7-9
length: 13
CDR3: CASSLGGTAEAFF

J: TRBJ1-1
V: TRBV9
length: 15
CDR3: CASSGGTGDLTEAFF

J: TRBJ1-1
V: TRBV5-6
length: 14
CDR3: CASRPFGVYTEAFF

J: TRBJ2-3
V: TRBV19
length: 17
CDR3: CASSIPDRVPGTDTQYF

J: TRBJ1-2
V: TRBV27
length: 13
CDR3: CASSSLDGLGYTF

J: TRBJ2-5
V: TRBV12-3/TRBV12-4
length: 12
CDR3: CASTSSGGPQYF

J: TRBJ2-3
V: TRBV30
length: 14
CDR3: CACLRTVGTDTQYF

J: TRBJ2-7
V: TRBV5-1
length: 18
CDR3: CASSLSAPTGTSSYEQYF

J: TRBJ2-3
V: TRBV5-6
length: 14
CDR3: CASSRAGFTDTQYF

J: TRBJ1-4
V: TRBV30
length: 14
CDR3: CAWSVRDRDEKLFF

J: TRBJ2-7
V: TRBV4-1
length: 15
CDR3: CASSQDSGRTYEQYF

J: TRBJ2-7
V: TRBV5-1
length: 17
CDR3: CASSYGLAGGDNYEQYF

J: TRBJ2-7
V: TRBV6-6
length: 21
CDR3: CASSSPGLAGGKGKYSLEQYF

J: TRBJ2-1
V: TRBV6-5
length: 14
CDR3: CASSLTLTGTEQFF

J: TRBJ1-2
V: TRBV28
length: 13
CDR3: CASSLRGSYGYTF

J: TRBJ2-2
V: TRBV19
length: 17
CDR3: CASSISRLVKWTGELFF

J: TRBJ1-1
V: TRBV7-2
length: 14
CDR3: CASSLVRGISEAFF

J: TRBJ2-1
V: TRBV2
length: 16
CDR3: CASTMASGGAGNEQFF

J: TRBJ2-4
V: TRBV5-6
length: 16
CDR3: CASSHGQFVAKNIQYF

J: TRBJ2-3
V: TRBV7-9
length: 16
CDR3: CASSPRGRVSTDTQYF

J: TRBJ2-1
V: TRBV6-5
length: 14
CDR3: CASSYPGINNEQFF

J: TRBJ2-2
V: TRBV5-1
length: 15
CDR3: CASEAGGRSTGELFF

J: TRBJ2-5
V: TRBV19
length: 14
CDR3: CASSLQGKQETQYF